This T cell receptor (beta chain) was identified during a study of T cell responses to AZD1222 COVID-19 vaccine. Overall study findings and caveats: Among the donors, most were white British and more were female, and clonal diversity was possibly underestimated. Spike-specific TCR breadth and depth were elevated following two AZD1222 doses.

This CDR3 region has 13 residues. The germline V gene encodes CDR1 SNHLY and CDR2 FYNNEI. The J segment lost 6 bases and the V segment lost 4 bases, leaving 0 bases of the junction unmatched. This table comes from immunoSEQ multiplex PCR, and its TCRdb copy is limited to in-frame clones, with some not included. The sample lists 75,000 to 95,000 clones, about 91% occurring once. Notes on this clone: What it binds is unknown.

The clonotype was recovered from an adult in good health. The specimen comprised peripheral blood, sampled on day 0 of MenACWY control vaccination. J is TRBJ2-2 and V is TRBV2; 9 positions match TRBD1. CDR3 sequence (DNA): TGTGCCAGCAGTGGACAGGGGGCCGGGGAGCTGTTTTTT. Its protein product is CASSGQGAGELFF.